This section outlines one T cell receptor beta chain sequence together with its context. The data were taken from a study of blood T cell repertoires in COVID-19. Source study methods: Reference gene primers were amplified, and this amplification served to estimate nucleated cell counts. Here immunoSEQ multiplex PCR was the method, and the copy in TCRdb shows in-frame clones only, minus some. V, J and clone size are those of that table, while D and trimming were read from the DNA. The sample records some 530,000 clones, approximately 83% being singletons. The CDR3 length is 15 residues. V shed 0 bases and J 7 bases; nucleotides not matched to a gene: 3. Germline-derived CDR1 and CDR2 are SGHTA and FQGTGA.

This receptor was taken from a human donor in a cohort sampled during active COVID-19. The material sequenced was peripheral blood. The V gene is TRBV7-3, the J gene TRBJ2-1; 10 bases fit TRBD2. DNA of the CDR3: TGTGCCAGCAGCTTAACCAGCGGGAGGGTTAATGAGCAGTTCTTC. Translated: CASSLTSGRVNEQFF.